The 21 T cell receptor beta chains below come from one sample, sequenced in a study of radiotherapy plus CTLA-4 blockade in lung cancer. Some clones are missing from TCRdb's copy, which holds only in-frame ones; the method was immunoSEQ multiplex PCR. The table shows 75,000 to 100,000 clones, with 82% occurring only once. The starting material was peripheral blood, obtained from a patient treated with radiotherapy plus ipilimumab. The receptor source for this set is a human donor with non-small cell lung cancer who had a partial response to radiotherapy plus ipilimumab.

V gene TRBV29-1 combines with J gene TRBJ2-1, with 8 bases identical to TRBD2. The CDR3 spans 16 residues. J was trimmed by 1 base and V by 7 bases; bases with no gene match: 12. Germline CDR1 SQVTM, CDR2 ANQGSEA. This CDR3 reads CSATNPAGASYNEQFF. CDR3 sequence (DNA): TGCAGCGCAACCAACCCAGCGGGAGCGTCCTACAATGAGCAGTTCTTC.

This clone was observed once. J is TRBJ2-2 and V is TRBV28; 7 bases fit TRBD1. The length of the CDR3 is 14 residues. Germline V gene lookup returns CDR1 MDHEN and CDR2 SYDVKM. V gave up 6 bases and J gave up 7 bases; unmatched junction bases: 8. The CDR3 is CASRPGGHSGELFF. The CDR3 bases are TGTGCCAGCAGACCAGGGGGACACAGCGGGGAGCTGTTTTTT.

The chain uses TRBV5-1 and TRBJ1-1; no reliable D call. There are 13 residues in the CDR3. V was trimmed by 0 bases and J by 10 bases, leaving 13 bases between them. Germline V gives CDR1 SGHRS, CDR2 YFSETQ. The CDR3: CASSLEGGLRAFF. In DNA, the CDR3 is TGCGCCAGCAGCTTGGAGGGAGGGTTAAGAGCTTTCTTT.

This chain connects TRBV5-1 to TRBJ2-1, with TRBD2 matching over 12 bases. In germline, CDR1 is SGHRS, CDR2 YFSETQ. This CDR3 is 15 amino acids long. V was clipped by 4 bases and J by 1 base; unmatched bases: 0. The CDR3 reads CASSGLAGSYNEQFF. In DNA form, the CDR3 reads TGCGCCAGCAGCGGACTAGCGGGATCCTACAATGAGCAGTTCTTC. The variable domain in full, with the rest retrieved from reference TRBV5-1 and TRBJ2-1, is KAGVTQTPRYLIKTRGQQVTLSCSPISGHRSVSWYQQTPGQGLQFLFEYFSETQRNKGNFPGRFSGRQFSNSRSEMNVSTLELGDSALYLCASSGLAGSYNEQFFGPGTRLTVL.

The chain recombines TRBV27 with TRBJ1-4, with unresolved D. With 4 bases removed from V and 11 bases from J, the gap between germline ends came to 14 bases. Germline V gene sequence: CDR1 MNHEY, CDR2 SMNVEV (reference sequence). CDR3 length: 13 residues. CDR3 protein: CASSSQFTGKLFF. CDR3 DNA sequence: TGTGCCAGCAGTTCCCAGTTTACGGGTAAACTGTTTTTT. Looking up the rest from reference TRBV27 and TRBJ1-4 gives the full variable domain: EAQVTQNPRYLITVTGKKLTVTCSQNMNHEYMSWYRQDPGLGLRQIYYSMNVEVTDKGDVPEGYKVSRKEKRNFPLILESPSPNQTSLYFCASSSQFTGKLFFGSGTQLSVL.

This rearrangement joins TRBV11-2 to TRBJ2-1; D unclear. This CDR3 is built from 13 residues. CDR1 and CDR2 (germline): SGHAT, FQNNGV. V lost 6 bases, J lost 7 bases, and 13 bases lay in between. CDR3 in amino acids: CASRLLRLNEQFF. For the CDR3, the DNA is TGTGCCAGCAGACTCCTGAGACTTAATGAGCAGTTCTTC.

This clone was detected once. This chain links TRBV7-9 with TRBJ2-7; D ambiguous. V dropped 1 base and J dropped 0 bases, with 7 bases sitting between them. There are 14 residues in the CDR3. CDR1 and CDR2 (germline): SEHNR, FQNEAQ (reference sequence). CDR3 sequence: CASSLVISSYEQYF. The CDR3 bases are TGTGCCAGCAGCTTAGTTATCAGCTCCTACGAGCAGTACTTC.

J is TRBJ1-1 and V is TRBV5-8; tentative D call: TRBD1 (5 bases). Trimming stripped 5 bases from V and 1 base from J, with 9 bases between. CDR3 length: 13 residues. Germline-derived CDR1 and CDR2 are SGHTS and YDEGEE. The CDR3 DNA follows: TGTGCCAGCAGACTTCAGGGGAACACTGAAGCTTTCTTT. Its translation is CASRLQGNTEAFF.

J is TRBJ2-5 and V is TRBV7-9; possibly TRBD2 for D (6 bases). Trimming shortened V by 4 bases and J by 5 bases, and 11 bases separated the two germline ends. Germline assignment: CDR1 SEHNR and CDR2 FQNEAQ (reference sequence). The CDR3 is made up of 13 amino acids. The CDR3 is CASSSGAGETQYF. CDR3 sequence (DNA): TGTGCCAGCAGCTCGGGCGCGGGGGAGACCCAGTACTTC.

The rearrangement uses TRBV14 and TRBJ2-7, with D perhaps TRBD1 (6 bases). The V end lost 1 base, the J end lost 2 bases, and 12 bases lay between the germline ends. In germline, CDR1 is SGHDN, CDR2 FVKESK. The CDR3 is 15 amino acids. Here the CDR3 reads CASSQGQVSTYEQYF. In DNA, the CDR3 is TGTGCCAGCAGCCAAGGACAGGTGAGCACCTACGAGCAGTACTTC.

This clone showed up just a few times. The identical CDR3 is also encoded by other nucleotide sequences in the sample. The chain recombines TRBV18 with TRBJ1-5; D possibly corresponds to TRBD1 (5 bases). The CDR3 is 16 residues long. Germline CDR1 reads KGHSH; CDR2 reads LQKENI. V dropped 0 bases and J dropped 3 bases, with 12 bases sitting between them. CDR3 protein: CASSPPVGGDNQPQHF. The CDR3 bases are TGTGCCAGCTCACCACCAGTGGGAGGGGACAATCAGCCCCAGCATTTT.

The V call is TRBV4-2, the J call TRBJ2-1; perhaps TRBD2 as D (6 bases). The CDR3 sequence is 15 residues long. Germline CDR1 is LGHNA and CDR2 is YNFKEQ. Between the trimmed V and J ends, which lost 0 bases and 9 bases, there was a span of 15 bases. The DNA of the CDR3 is TGTGCCAGCAGCCAAGAGGCGGGACGTGAGGGTGAGCAGTTCTTC. It is translated as CASSQEAGREGEQFF.

This clone was counted once. The identical CDR3 is also encoded by other nucleotide sequences in the sample. The J gene is TRBJ2-7, the V gene TRBV5-5, with 9 bases aligning to TRBD2. Trimming at V came to 0 bases and at J to 7 bases, leaving 8 bases not matched to a gene. Germline loops: CDR1 SGHKS, CDR2 YYEKEE (reference sequence). This CDR3 region has 15 residues. CDR3 protein: CASSLVLAGAREQYF. CDR3 in DNA: TGTGCCAGCAGCTTGGTTTTAGCGGGAGCTCGAGAGCAGTACTTC.

The chain joins TRBV7-2 to TRBJ1-2; D is perhaps TRBD1 (6 bases). Trimming took 0 bases from V and 5 from J, leaving 13 bases between them. CDR1 and CDR2 from the germline V gene are SGHTA and FQGNSA. The CDR3 consists of 15 residues. The CDR3 spells CASSLAGGAQYGYTF. Here the CDR3 DNA reads TGTGCCAGCAGCTTAGCGGGGGGGGCGCAGTATGGCTACACCTTC.

The rearrangement joins TRBV19 to TRBJ1-2; a possible D gene is TRBD1 (5 bases). V gave up 7 bases and J gave up 6 bases, with 21 bases separating them. CDR1 LNHDA and CDR2 SQIVND come from the germline V gene (reference sequence). The CDR3 length is 15 residues. Here the CDR3 DNA reads TGTGCCAGTACCCAAACAGTCCGGACATCTAATGGCTACACCTTC. Its translation: CASTQTVRTSNGYTF.

J is TRBJ2-2 and V is TRBV19, with 12 positions matching TRBD2. Trimming removed 10 bases from V and 3 bases from J; junction bases left unmatched: 6. Germline V gives CDR1 LNHDA, CDR2 SQIVND (reference sequence). CDR3 length: 15 amino acids. This CDR3 reads CATSGTSGYTGELFF. The CDR3 coding sequence is TGTGCCACCTCTGGGACTAGCGGGTACACCGGGGAGCTGTTTTTT. The full variable domain, its missing parts supplied by reference TRBV19 and TRBJ2-2, is DGGITQSPKYLFRKEGQNVTLSCEQNLNHDAMYWYRQDPGQGLRLIYYSQIVNDFQKGDIAEGYSVSREKKESFPLTVTSAQKNPTAFYLCATSGTSGYTGELFFGEGSRLTVL.

The chain joins TRBV28 to TRBJ1-6; 9 bases fit TRBD1. This CDR3 contains 15 residues. Trimming cost V 3 bases and J 6 bases; bases outside gene matches: 3. Germline-derived CDR1 and CDR2 are MDHEN and SYDVKM. DNA for the CDR3: TGTGCCAGCAGTTTCGGGACAGGGCGTAATTCACCCCTCCACTTT. It is translated as CASSFGTGRNSPLHF.

V usage is TRBV4-1 and J usage is TRBJ2-7, with D maybe TRBD2 (6 bases). This CDR3 region has 15 residues. Germline V gene data show CDR1 as MGHRA and CDR2 as YSYEKL. Trimming took 4 bases from V and 9 from J, leaving 22 bases between them. For the CDR3, the DNA is TGCGCCAGCAGCCGCAGTCCGGAGGGTTTGGGGGGGCAGTACTTC. Protein product: CASSRSPEGLGGQYF.

This chain links TRBV7-9 with TRBJ1-1, with a tentative D call TRBD1 (6 bases). The CDR3 spans 12 residues. Germline loops: CDR1 SEHNR, CDR2 FQNEAQ (reference sequence). Trimming removed 1 base from V and 7 bases from J, with 7 bases in between. CDR3 in amino acids: CASSLEQGEAFF. The CDR3 nucleotides read TGTGCCAGCAGCTTAGAACAGGGTGAAGCTTTCTTT.

In DNA, the CDR3 is TGTGCCAGCAGCCCGGGACAGCTACAAGAGACCCAGTACTTC. This sequence encodes CASSPGQLQETQYF. The V call is TRBV9, the J call TRBJ2-5, with 7 nucleotides matching TRBD1. CDR1 is SGDLS and CDR2 is YYNGEE in the germline V gene. The CDR3 loop spans 14 amino acids. Unmatched junction bases numbered 5, after V lost 4 bases and J lost 2 bases.

This clone was seen once. CDR3 DNA: TGTGCCAGCAGCCGGACAATTTCCCTCACAGATACGCAGTATTTT. It translates to CASSRTISLTDTQYF. The V gene is TRBV27, the J gene TRBJ2-3; a possible D gene is TRBD1 (5 bases). This CDR3 has 15 amino acids. Per the germline V gene, CDR1 is MNHEY and CDR2 is SMNVEV (reference sequence). V dropped 6 bases and J dropped 2 bases, with 15 bases sitting between them.